One sample yielded the 5 T cell receptor beta chains listed below, sequenced in a study of sequential checkpoint blockade in melanoma. Profiled with immunoSEQ multiplex PCR; TCRdb holds only in-frame clones, not every one. This sample yields tens of thousands of clones, of which roughly nine tenths are seen a single time; roughly 15% belongs to the top ten. Treatment meaning: randomized to nivolumab then ipilimumab (arm A) or the reverse (arm B). The sample consisted of CD8+ T cells sorted from blood (inferred from file names), taken from a patient given nivolumab and ipilimumab in sequence. The receptors here all came from a human donor with melanoma.

V and J are TRBV7-2 and TRBJ2-3; the match to TRBD2 covers 8 bases. V was pared by 2 bases and J by 4 bases, with 5 bases of the junction left unmatched. Germline CDR1 SGHTA, CDR2 FQGNSA. This CDR3 has 15 residues. This CDR3 is CASSLLRGAADTQYF. The CDR3 region has the DNA TGTGCCAGCAGCTTACTGCGGGGGGCGGCAGATACGCAGTATTTT.

V and J are TRBV4-1 and TRBJ1-1, with a possible D match to TRBD1 (5 bases). The length of the CDR3 is 15 residues. Looked up from germline, CDR1 is MGHRA and CDR2 is YSYEKL. The V and J ends lost 0 bases and 4 bases respectively, with 12 bases between them. The CDR3 protein is CASSQDGQGFTEAFF. The CDR3 DNA is TGCGCCAGCAGCCAAGATGGTCAGGGATTCACTGAAGCTTTCTTT.

V and J are TRBV4-1 and TRBJ1-1; unclear D gene. The CDR3 loop spans 15 amino acids. V lost 1 base and J 1 base, leaving 10 bases between the germline ends. In germline, CDR1 is MGHRA, CDR2 YSYEKL. The CDR3 is CASSQGSIQNTEAFF. The CDR3 nucleotides read TGCGCCAGCAGCCAAGGTTCGATACAGAACACTGAAGCTTTCTTT.

The chain couples TRBV10-3 to TRBJ1-2; 8 bases are shared with TRBD1. With 0 bases clipped from V and 2 bases from J, the junction kept 8 bases outside the gene matches. There are 17 residues in the CDR3. Germline values: CDR1 ENHRY, CDR2 SYGVKD. The CDR3 nucleotides are TGTGCCATCAGTGAGTCGATGACAGGGGAATCCAACTATGGCTACACCTTC. Residues: CAISESMTGESNYGYTF.

In nucleotides, the CDR3 is TGTGCCAGCAGTCCCTCAGGGAGCAATCAGCCCCAGCATTTT. It yields the protein CASSPSGSNQPQHF. The chain has TRBV6-5 and TRBJ1-5, with D tentatively TRBD1 (5 bases). The CDR3 is 14 amino acids. CDR1 is MNHEY, CDR2 SVGAGI, per germline. V was trimmed by 5 bases and J by 1 base, leaving 9 bases between them.